These 8 T cell receptor beta chains were all obtained from the same sample, sequenced in a study of CD8 T cells in Susac syndrome. Roughly 0.45 to 1 ug RNA was reverse transcribed with random hexamers. TCRdb passed the immunoSEQ multiplex PCR reads through MiXCR, listing each CDR3 protein once. The sample shows about 300,000 distinct CDR3 sequences, around 92% of them seen only once. The specimen sequenced was CD4+ T cells from PBMCs. These receptor sequences come from a human donor with multiple sclerosis.

This clonotype was detected a few times. This chain uses TRBV15 with TRBJ2-2; D is unclear. Germline V gives CDR1 LNHNV, CDR2 YYDKDF (reference sequence). Trimming pared 1 base from V and 7 bases from J, leaving 7 bases between. This CDR3 is built from 13 residues. CDR3 coding DNA: TGTGCCACCAGCAGAGGTCCGGTCGGGGAGCTGTTTTTT. Its protein product is CATSRGPVGELFF.

The chain uses TRBV6-5 and TRBJ1-4; TRBD1 is a possible D gene (5 bases). The CDR3 contains 16 residues. V lost 6 bases to trimming and J lost 8 bases, with 22 bases between them. Germline-derived CDR1 and CDR2 are MNHEY and SVGAGI. In nucleotides, the CDR3 is TGTGCCAGCAGCTTAAACCGGGGCTCAAGGAACGAAAAACTGTTTTTT. Protein sequence: CASSLNRGSRNEKLFF.

The chain couples TRBV9 to TRBJ2-3; D is unresolved. The germline CDR1 and CDR2 sequences are SGDLS and YYNGEE. Trimming stripped 6 bases from V and 1 base from J, with 9 bases between. The CDR3 has 13 amino acids. Here the CDR3 reads CASTHRGTDTQYF. The CDR3 bases are TGTGCCAGCACCCACCGGGGCACAGATACGCAGTATTTT.

The chain is built from TRBV6-5 and TRBJ2-3; unclear D gene. The length of the CDR3 is 14 residues. Germline loops: CDR1 MNHEY, CDR2 SVGAGI. Trimming pared 0 bases from V and 1 base from J, leaving 5 bases between. CDR3 bases: TGTGCCAGCAGTTACTCCTTTGGCACAGATACGCAGTATTTT. Translated: CASSYSFGTDTQYF.

V usage is TRBV4-1 and J usage is TRBJ1-2; D gene uncertain. This CDR3 has 14 residues. V lost 3 bases, J lost 5 bases, and 13 bases lay in between. Germline-derived CDR1 and CDR2 are MGHRA and YSYEKL. The CDR3 loop is CASSHLLVGYGYTF. DNA for the CDR3: TGCGCCAGCAGCCACCTATTGGTCGGATATGGCTACACCTTC.

V gene TRBV29-1 combines with J gene TRBJ2-2; 7 bases align to TRBD2. Germline-derived CDR1 and CDR2 are SQVTM and ANQGSEA. CDR3 length equals 11 residues. Germline trimming cut 8 bases from V and 7 bases from J; bases unmatched to any gene: 4. CDR3 bases: TGCAGCTATGGGAGGGGCGGGGAGCTGTTTTTT. Translating gives CSYGRGGELFF.

The chain employs TRBV7-2 and TRBJ2-1; 10 bases fit TRBD2. This CDR3 contains 16 residues. Germline V gene data show CDR1 as SGHTA and CDR2 as FQGNSA. The ends lost 5 bases at V and 7 bases at J; junction bases unmatched: 11. Here the CDR3 reads CASSKQAGGPRNEQFF. DNA for the CDR3: TGTGCCAGCAGCAAACAAGCGGGGGGGCCTCGAAATGAGCAGTTCTTC.

This chain links TRBV11-2 with TRBJ1-4; unclear D gene. CDR3 length equals 14 residues. The germline V and J ends were trimmed by 5 bases and 0 bases, with 7 bases remaining between them. Germline CDR1 is SGHAT and CDR2 is FQNNGV. The CDR3 DNA follows: TGTGCCAGCAGCCAAGGACCAACTAATGAAAAACTGTTTTTT. It translates to CASSQGPTNEKLFF.